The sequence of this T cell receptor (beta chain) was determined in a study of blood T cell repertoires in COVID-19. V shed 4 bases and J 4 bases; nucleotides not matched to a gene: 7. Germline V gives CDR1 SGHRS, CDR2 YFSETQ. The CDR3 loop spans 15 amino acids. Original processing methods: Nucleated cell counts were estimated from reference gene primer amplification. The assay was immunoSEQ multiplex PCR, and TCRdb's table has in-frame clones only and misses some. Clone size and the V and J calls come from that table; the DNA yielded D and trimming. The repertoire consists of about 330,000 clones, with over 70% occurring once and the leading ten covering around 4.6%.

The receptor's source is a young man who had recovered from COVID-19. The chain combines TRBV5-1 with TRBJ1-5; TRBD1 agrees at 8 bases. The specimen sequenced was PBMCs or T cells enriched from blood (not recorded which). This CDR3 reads CASSPGTGTNQPQHF. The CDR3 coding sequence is TGCGCCAGCAGCCCAGGGACAGGCACAAATCAGCCCCAGCATTTT.